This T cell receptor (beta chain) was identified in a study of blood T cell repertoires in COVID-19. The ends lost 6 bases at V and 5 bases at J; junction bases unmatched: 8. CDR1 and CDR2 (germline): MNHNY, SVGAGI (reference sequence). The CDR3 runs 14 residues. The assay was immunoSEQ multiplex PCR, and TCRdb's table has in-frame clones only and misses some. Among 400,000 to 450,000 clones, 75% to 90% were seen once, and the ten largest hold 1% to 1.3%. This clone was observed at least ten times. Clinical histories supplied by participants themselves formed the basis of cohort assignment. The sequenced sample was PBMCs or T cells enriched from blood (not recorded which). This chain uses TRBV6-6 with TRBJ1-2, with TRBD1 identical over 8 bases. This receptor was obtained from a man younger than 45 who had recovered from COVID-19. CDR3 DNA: TGTGCCAGCAGAAGGACAGGGCAAGGGTATGGCTACACCTTC. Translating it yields CASRRTGQGYGYTF.